This T cell receptor (beta chain) was captured in a study of blood T cell repertoires in COVID-19. The wider study: Acute-phase and convalescent COVID-19 samples originated in the United States, Italy and Spain.

Trimming pared 0 bases from V and 0 bases from J, leaving 8 bases between. The CDR3 runs 15 residues. Germline-derived CDR1 and CDR2 are MNHEY and SVGAGI. Clones were sequenced by immunoSEQ multiplex PCR, and TCRdb holds only the in-frame ones, with some missing. The sample lists fewer than 200,000 clones, about 85% occurring once. Sample: peripheral blood. The V call is TRBV6-5, the J call TRBJ1-1; D is unresolved. This TCR derives from a human donor with acute or convalescent COVID-19. The donor label of this sample is uncertain. The CDR3 DNA reads as TGTGCCAGCAGTTACTCGAACAGTGTGAACACTGAAGCTTTCTTT. Translated, it gives CASSYSNSVNTEAFF.